This TCR beta chain was captured in a study of shared clonotypes between healthy human individuals. This CDR3 has 16 amino acids. In germline, CDR1 is MNHEY, CDR2 SVGAGI. The junction had 3 bases not matched to a gene; V was cut back by 4 bases and J by 2 bases. In the naive CD8 group, cells lacked CD45RO and were positively selected for CCR7, so terminally differentiated effector memory CD45RA+ cells were left out. The study's findings and limits: Depth of sequencing was expected to influence donor clonotype sharing.

On this clone: Its antigen remains unknown.

Profiled with immunoSEQ multiplex PCR; TCRdb holds only in-frame clones, not every one. The sample holds around 2.1 million clones, about 93% seen once. Sequenced material: naive CD8+ T cells from PBMCs. The sequence was obtained from a man younger than 35 in good health. Some clones in this sample may be carry-over from other donors' samples. The V call is TRBV6-5, the J call TRBJ2-5; 14 nucleotides align to TRBD2. Written as DNA, the CDR3 is TGTGCCAGCAGTTCCCGACTAGCGGGAGGGCAAGAGACCCAGTACTTC. Encoded protein: CASSSRLAGGQETQYF.